What follows are 6 T cell receptor beta chains derived from one specimen sequenced in a study of identical twins. Via MiXCR, TCRdb re-called the 5' RACE reads, giving one row per CDR3 protein. The repertoire holds some 690,000 distinct CDR3 sequences, with 21% as singletons. This sample also appeared in a second study, on T cells expressing NK-cell markers.

Sequencing was performed on PBMCs. The receptors were gathered from a woman younger than 35 in good health.

The V call is TRBV29-1, the J call TRBJ2-2; D call uncertain. CDR1 is SQVTM, CDR2 ANQGSEA, per germline. Deletions cut 3 bases from V and 7 bases from J, with 9 bases between. The CDR3 length is 12 residues. The chain's CDR3 is CSVDRAGGELFF. The CDR3 nucleotides read TGCAGCGTTGATCGGGCAGGCGGGGAGCTGTTTTTT.

This clonotype appeared many times. The rearrangement uses TRBV9 and TRBJ2-1; D is possibly TRBD2 (5 bases). Germline CDR1 reads SGDLS; CDR2 reads YYNGEE. The V end was cut by 3 bases, the J end by 5 bases, with 9 bases between. This CDR3 is built from 13 residues. CDR3 bases: TGTGCCAGCAGCGAGGACTTTAACAATGAGCAGTTCTTC. Protein: CASSEDFNNEQFF.

This clonotype was detected ten times or more. The J gene is TRBJ2-5, the V gene TRBV29-1; D call uncertain. The CDR3 is 13 amino acids. Germline V lookup: CDR1 SQVTM, CDR2 ANQGSEA. The germline V and J ends were trimmed by 5 bases and 5 bases, with 15 bases remaining between them. The CDR3 loop is CSVTPGQVETQYF. CDR3 coding DNA: TGCAGCGTTACCCCTGGGCAGGTGGAGACCCAGTACTTC.

This clonotype has at least ten counts. The J gene is TRBJ1-1, the V gene TRBV7-9, with no clear D. V was trimmed by 1 base and J by 1 base, leaving 4 bases between them. Germline CDR1 is SEHNR and CDR2 is FQNEAQ (reference sequence). CDR3 length: 13 residues. CDR3 DNA sequence: TGTGCCAGCAGCTTAGAGGAGAACACTGAAGCTTTCTTT. As protein: CASSLEENTEAFF.

This clonotype was seen repeatedly, ten times or more. This chain uses TRBV5-1 with TRBJ2-1, with TRBD1 identical over 9 bases. CDR3 length: 16 residues. Germline values: CDR1 SGHRS, CDR2 YFSETQ. V shed 4 bases, J shed 7 bases, and the junction held 12 bases outside the gene matches. The CDR3 sequence is CASSLMPGTGMNEQFF. The CDR3 DNA reads as TGCGCCAGCAGCCTGATGCCCGGGACAGGGATGAATGAGCAGTTCTTC.

This clonotype was seen more than once but under ten times. The V gene is TRBV9, the J gene TRBJ2-3; D might be TRBD2 (6 bases). The CDR3 covers 16 residues. Germline-derived CDR1 and CDR2 are SGDLS and YYNGEE. The V gene lost 0 bases and the J gene lost 6 bases, with 17 bases spanning the gap. The CDR3 is CASSVVGSGDRDTQYF. The CDR3 region has the DNA TGTGCCAGCAGCGTAGTTGGGTCGGGAGATCGGGATACGCAGTATTTT.